The 14 T cell receptor beta chains below come from one sample, sequenced in a study of human T cells and chemical hapten exposure. The time point is: pre-sensitization, week 0. Sample treatment: therapeutic diphenylcyclopropenone sensitization with weekly scalp DPC. TCRdb independently ran MiXCR on the RACE reads; one entry per CDR3 protein. The table lists approximately 260,000 distinct CDR3 sequences, over 8% of them singletons. Source: whole blood, taken in connection with sensitization to the hapten diphenylcyclopropenone (DPC). The source of these receptors is a woman in her 40s with alopecia areata. Some clones in this sample may be carry-over from other donors' samples.

This clonotype was observed many times. V and J are TRBV12-3 or TRBV12-4 and TRBJ1-2; 8 bases map to TRBD1. This CDR3 comprises 14 residues. The ends lost 6 bases at V and 5 bases at J; junction bases unmatched: 8. The CDR3 region has the DNA TGTGCCAGCAGCCAGGGACAGGTTTCATATGGCTACACCTTC. As protein: CASSQGQVSYGYTF.

This clonotype was seen ten or more times. The chain is built from TRBV15 and TRBJ2-1; 9 bases match TRBD2. The germline V gene encodes CDR1 LNHNV and CDR2 YYDKDF (reference sequence). V gave up 2 bases and J gave up 8 bases; unmatched junction bases: 10. The CDR3 runs to 16 residues. In DNA, the CDR3 is TGTGCCACCAGCAGAACCCCGGGACTAGCTCGCGATGAGCAGTTCTTC. Amino acids: CATSRTPGLARDEQFF.

This clonotype was recorded at least ten times. V usage is TRBV7-2 and J usage is TRBJ1-6, with D uncertain. V was pared by 3 bases and J by 7 bases, with 4 bases between. Germline CDR1 reads SGHTA; CDR2 reads FQGNSA. The CDR3 loop spans 12 amino acids. Here the CDR3 reads CASSFPNSPLHF. CDR3 nucleotide sequence: TGTGCCAGCAGCTTCCCCAATTCACCCCTCCACTTT.

This clonotype was detected ten times or more. CDR3 in amino acids: CASSPPGGYGYTF. The CDR3 nucleotides are TGTGCCAGCAGTCCCCCGGGGGGCTATGGCTACACCTTC. This rearrangement joins TRBV12-3 or TRBV12-4 to TRBJ1-2; D is possibly TRBD1 (5 bases). The CDR3 has 13 amino acids. The ends were cut back, 5 bases at V and 4 bases at J, with 11 bases in the middle.

This clonotype came up a few times. The chain joins TRBV12-3 or TRBV12-4 to TRBJ2-5; D might be TRBD2 (5 bases). V was clipped by 5 bases and J by 5 bases, with 12 bases between them. CDR3 length equals 13 residues. CDR3 in amino acids: CASSRDTRETQYF. In DNA, the CDR3 is TGTGCCAGCAGTAGAGATACTAGGGAGACCCAGTACTTC.

This clonotype was counted ten times or more. V and J are TRBV5-1 and TRBJ2-3, with D unresolved. CDR1 SGHRS and CDR2 YFSETQ come from the germline V gene. V was clipped by 0 bases and J by 2 bases, with 22 bases between them. This CDR3 region has 19 residues. In nucleotides, the CDR3 is TGCGCCAGCAGCTTGGGGGCGTCGGCAGCTGAGAGCGTCACAGATACGCAGTATTTT. This translates into CASSLGASAAESVTDTQYF.

This clonotype was observed a handful of times. This chain uses TRBV20-1 with TRBJ2-7; 11 bases are shared with TRBD1. The CDR3 is 13 amino acids. The V gene end was trimmed by 6 bases and the J gene end by 2 bases; junction bases not matched to a gene: 3. The germline V gene encodes CDR1 DFQATT and CDR2 SNEGSKA (reference sequence). The CDR3 DNA sequence: TGCAGTGCGGGACAGGGGGTTACCTACGAGCAGTACTTC. Translated, it gives CSAGQGVTYEQYF.

This clonotype was found once. The CDR3 DNA follows: TGTGCCAGCAGTTTTATTAGACCGGGAGCAGGCTACGAGCAGTACTTC. Amino acid sequence: CASSFIRPGAGYEQYF. The V and J genes are TRBV28 and TRBJ2-7; the D gene is possibly TRBD2 (6 bases). Germline-derived CDR1 and CDR2 are MDHEN and SYDVKM. The CDR3 sequence is 16 residues long. Trimming pared 3 bases from V and 3 bases from J, leaving 18 bases between.

This clonotype has only a few counts. The rearrangement uses TRBV10-3 and TRBJ2-5, with a possible D match to TRBD1 (5 bases). The CDR3 has 14 residues. Germline V CDR1 and CDR2: ENHRY, SYGVKD. Deletions cut 4 bases from V and 4 bases from J, with 13 bases between. CDR3 region: CAISGQGRVETQYF. The CDR3 DNA sequence: TGTGCCATCAGTGGTCAGGGAAGAGTAGAGACCCAGTACTTC.

The chain has TRBV28 and TRBJ2-7, with D tentatively TRBD2 (8 bases). The CDR3 contains 17 residues. V was shortened by 2 bases and J by 5 bases, with 22 bases between the two germline ends. CDR1 is MDHEN, CDR2 SYDVKM, per germline. The CDR3: CASSLRGQTGGRHEQYF. The CDR3 coding sequence is TGTGCCAGCAGTTTAAGGGGGCAAACGGGAGGGCGGCACGAGCAGTACTTC.

The rearrangement links TRBV7-8 to TRBJ2-7, with unresolved D. There are 13 residues in the CDR3. V was pared by 5 bases and J by 1 base, with 9 bases between. Germline V lookup: CDR1 SGHVS, CDR2 FQNEAQ. The chain's CDR3 is CASSQAVSYEQYF. In DNA, the CDR3 is TGTGCCAGCAGCCAAGCAGTATCCTACGAGCAGTACTTC.

This rearrangement joins TRBV11-3 to TRBJ2-2; 9 bases agree with TRBD2. Trimming at V came to 1 base and at J to 5 bases, leaving 5 bases not matched to a gene. The CDR3 is made up of 16 amino acids. The germline V gene has CDR1 SGHNT and CDR2 YENEEA. CDR3 nucleotide sequence: TGTGCCAGCAGCTTAGTCGCGCTAGCGGGAACCGGGGAGCTGTTTTTT. Its protein is CASSLVALAGTGELFF.

This clonotype was observed a handful of times. The J gene is TRBJ1-5, the V gene TRBV12-3 or TRBV12-4; the D is unclear. V gave up 0 bases and J gave up 2 bases, with 11 bases separating them. The CDR3 totals 16 residues. This chain's CDR3 is CASSLALTGGNQPQHF. In nucleotides, the CDR3 is TGTGCCAGCAGTTTAGCGCTAACGGGCGGCAATCAGCCCCAGCATTTT.

Only a few counts were recorded for this clonotype. CDR3 nucleotides: TGTGCCAGCAGTTTCAGGCCCTTGAACCTTGTCCACGAGCAGTACTTC. Its protein product is CASSFRPLNLVHEQYF. This chain uses TRBV28 with TRBJ2-7, with unresolved D. V was shortened by 3 bases and J by 5 bases, with 20 bases between the two germline ends. The CDR3 is 16 residues long. The germline CDR1 and CDR2 sequences are MDHEN and SYDVKM.